This TCR beta chain was recovered during a study of T cells in Graves' hyperthyroidism and ophthalmopathy (dated by TCRdb to between 2018 and 2020). Regarding the research as a whole: Peripheral blood samples were taken at initial diagnosis, before any treatment was given. TCR V-J signatures able to tell the groups apart were searched for in a discovery cohort of more than 90 patients, of whom approximately 40 had Graves' ophthalmopathy and 55 to 65 had stable Graves' hyperthyroidism. An independent validation cohort of under 20 hyperthyroidism patients and 15 or so patients who later progressed to ophthalmopathy tested prospective prediction of ophthalmopathy. The 90 to 100 discovery patients were randomly split 7:3 into training and test sets. In several Graves' hyperthyroidism patients, the study also compared T-cell repertoires from thyroid tissue with T-cell repertoires from blood. After sampling, hyperthyroidism patients received methimazole starting at 30 mg daily, and ophthalmopathy patients received high-dose intravenous methylprednisolone. The paper reports TCR Vbeta CDR3 sequencing of 130 to 150 peripheral blood samples: around 45 ophthalmopathy, 70 to 85 hyperthyroidism and approximately 17 progressor patients.

The CDR3 spans 13 residues, from the cysteine through the phenylalanine. Of the read, only the CDR3 DNA is kept; its 39 bases are in frame from base 1. V lost 0 bases and J lost 6 bases; the stretch between them is 11 bases long. The germline V gene encodes CDR1 SQVTM and CDR2 ANQGSEA. A word on this clonotype: Its antigen specificity is not known. No much larger clone is present one base from it, and per-base qualities are unavailable.

Ophthalmopathy patients had moderately to severely active disease, with a Clinical Activity Score of 3 or more, a NOSPECS grade of 4 or more, and a disease duration of less than 3 months. The study excluded patients with uncontrolled infections, other autoimmune diseases, pregnancy or lactation. Diagnoses were based on clinical symptoms, serum thyroxine and TRAb, thyroid ultrasound and orbital computed tomography. Ficoll-Paque density gradient centrifugation was used to isolate PBMCs from around 10 ml of fresh peripheral blood. Total RNA was extracted with Trizol reagent, and quality was checked on an Agilent 2100 Bioanalyzer. The TCR beta CDR3 regions were amplified from the RNA transcripts. The TCR CDR3 was subjected to a first round of RT-PCR using the HTBI primer set and the Qiagen OneStep RT-PCR kit. The libraries were constructed in a second round of multiplex PCR and then size-selected and purified. The libraries were sequenced on an Illumina HiSeq2000 using paired-end 100 bp reads. In the original analysis: SOAPnuke was used to process the raw data, throwing out any read that contained adapters or uncalled bases, had a mean Phred below 15, or lacked an exact constant-primer or identifier match. High-quality paired reads were merged using COPE v1.2.5, and each unique nucleotide sequence was defined as a clonotype. MiTCR v1.1 was used to align clonotypes to the IMGT TRBV, TRBD and TRBJ reference segments. Analysis was restricted to V-J combinations with a frequency above 0.0001, which covered 99.2% of repertoires. A TCS score was defined as the ratio of F50 (clonal expansion) to E x V (chaos), with BLOSUM62-based TCRdist applied between CDR3 peptides within each V-J. Welch's t-statistics and random forest reduced around 510 V-J features to 13, which were used in a naive Bayes classifier (R e1071). Using fastp trimming at Q25 and MiXCR clonotype assembly, TCRdb reanalyzed the public sequencing data and kept in-frame beta chains. Every CDR3 protein is listed once, alongside the most common genes and DNA of its rows. None of the V and J calls come from the authors' own analysis; TCRdb made them. In this sample the table shows approximately 350,000 distinct CDR3 sequences, 13% to 15% of which occur a single time. The ten largest account for roughly 20% of the sample.

Points the paper makes about the study in general: Most expanded thyroid clonotypes (frequency above 0.001) were also detected in blood, a finding suggesting that blood repertoires may reflect thyroid immune responses. In validation, the model predicted progression to ophthalmopathy a median of approximately 6.6 months before onset, with about 64% sensitivity and about 72% specificity. Ophthalmopathy was separated from stable hyperthyroidism by a 13 V-J signature model, with around 90% sensitivity and about 81% specificity obtained in cross-validation and 80%/75% obtained in testing. No statistical method was used to fix the sample size in advance, and group allocation was not hidden from the investigators.

The sequenced material came from blood. The TCR originated in a woman aged 55-69 years with Graves' ophthalmopathy. The V and J genes are TRBV29-1 and TRBJ1-2, with a weak D call of TRBD1 (5 bases match). The CDR3 amino acid sequence is: CSVEERTKDGYTF. In nucleotide form, the sequence is TGCAGCGTTGAAGAACGGACAAAAGATGGCTACACCTTC.